This entry lists 24 T cell receptor beta chains sequenced from one sample in a study of cytomegalovirus exposure and HLA in healthy donors. The study ran its PCR with 60 Vbeta and 13 Jbeta primers. The protocol was immunoSEQ multiplex PCR, while the TCRdb copy is restricted to in-frame clones and leaves out a portion. The sample lists roughly 150,000 clones, just under 75% seen once, with under 2% in the top ten. Sequenced: PBMCs. The receptors were sampled from a woman aged 18-30 years in good health and CMV-seronegative.

In its sample, this clone was seen a few times. The rearrangement links TRBV5-1 to TRBJ1-1; D unresolved. CDR3 size: 13 residues. The V gene's germline CDR1 is SGHRS and CDR2 YFSETQ. V was shortened by 0 bases and J by 5 bases, with 8 bases between the two germline ends. CDR3 nucleotides: TGCGCCAGCAGCTTGGATCCGGGAACTGAAGCTTTCTTT. This gives the protein CASSLDPGTEAFF.

The chain carries TRBV4-2 and TRBJ1-1; possible D gene TRBD1, 5 bases. CDR1 is LGHNA, CDR2 YNFKEQ, per germline. V was clipped by 4 bases and J by 3 bases, with 12 bases between them. The CDR3 is 14 residues long. In DNA form, the CDR3 reads TGTGCCAGCAGCCGCGGGGTGGGGGACACTGAAGCTTTCTTT. Its protein is CASSRGVGDTEAFF.

This chain joins TRBV14 and TRBJ2-2; D possibly corresponds to TRBD1 (6 bases). Germline loops: CDR1 SGHDN, CDR2 FVKESK. This CDR3 is built from 17 residues. The V end was cut by 4 bases, the J end by 0 bases, with 15 bases between. CDR3 amino acids: CASSPRWTASNTGELFF. The DNA for the CDR3 is TGTGCCAGCAGCCCTAGATGGACAGCTTCGAACACCGGGGAGCTGTTTTTT.

The chain carries TRBV9 and TRBJ2-7; TRBD1 agrees at 7 bases. This CDR3 comprises 15 residues. V lost 4 bases to trimming and J lost 4 bases; unmatched junction nucleotides: 11. Germline V gene lookup returns CDR1 SGDLS and CDR2 YYNGEE. CDR3 loop: CASSTTGDPGYEQYF. In DNA form, the CDR3 reads TGTGCCAGCAGCACCACAGGGGATCCTGGGTACGAGCAGTACTTC.

V and J are TRBV7-2 and TRBJ1-1; D is undetermined. This CDR3 is built from 14 residues. V dropped 5 bases and J dropped 3 bases, with 13 bases sitting between them. Germline-derived CDR1 and CDR2 are SGHTA and FQGNSA. This CDR3 reads CASSLPTVYTEAFF. The CDR3 DNA reads as TGTGCCAGCAGCCTCCCCACGGTATACACTGAAGCTTTCTTT.

The gene calls are TRBV30 and TRBJ1-2; D not certain. CDR1 GTSNPN and CDR2 SVGIG come from the germline V gene (reference sequence). The CDR3 is made up of 15 amino acids. Trimming shortened V by 0 bases and J by 4 bases, and 15 bases separated the two germline ends. CDR3 in amino acids: CAWSVVGEGSYGYTF. The CDR3 DNA follows: TGTGCCTGGAGTGTAGTTGGCGAGGGAAGCTATGGCTACACCTTC. Full variable domain (remainder filled in from reference TRBV30 and TRBJ1-2): SQTIHQWPATLVQPVGSPLSLECTVEGTSNPNLYWYRQAAGRGLQLLFYSVGIGQISSEVPQNLSASRPQDRQFILSSKKLLLSDSGFYLCAWSVVGEGSYGYTFGSGTRLTVV.

The chain links TRBV12-5 to TRBJ2-5; 7 bases fit TRBD1. The CDR3 has 14 amino acids. CDR1 LGHNT and CDR2 FRNRAP come from the germline V gene. V lost 4 bases, J lost 1 base, and 3 bases stayed unmatched. The CDR3 region has the DNA TGTGCTAGTGGTTCCGACAGGGCCCAAGAGACCCAGTACTTC. Translated, it gives CASGSDRAQETQYF.

The chain combines TRBV7-9 with TRBJ1-6; 8 nucleotides match TRBD1. The germline V gene has CDR1 SEHNR and CDR2 FQNEAQ (reference sequence). This CDR3 comprises 16 residues. The trim removed 4 bases at V and 9 bases at J, leaving 11 bases unmatched. The chain's CDR3 is CASSSRTGSKFSPLHF. In DNA, the CDR3 is TGTGCCAGCAGCTCACGGACAGGGTCAAAATTTTCACCCCTCCACTTT.

This chain uses TRBV7-8 with TRBJ2-7, with 16 nucleotides matching TRBD2. CDR3 length: 17 amino acids. CDR1 and CDR2 from the germline V gene are SGHVS and FQNEAQ. Trimming cost V 5 bases and J 0 bases; bases outside gene matches: 4. The CDR3 sequence is CASSLGLAGGVSYEQYV. The CDR3 DNA is TGTGCCAGCAGCCTGGGACTAGCGGGAGGGGTCTCCTACGAGCAGTACGTC.

The gene calls are TRBV11-2 and TRBJ2-7, with 9 bases fitting TRBD1. In germline, CDR1 is SGHAT, CDR2 FQNNGV. CDR3 size: 16 residues. J gave up 6 bases and V 0 bases, and 9 bases lay outside the gene matches. The CDR3 DNA is TGTGCCAGCAGCTTAGAGACCGGGACAGGGAACTTCGAGCAGTACTTC. As protein: CASSLETGTGNFEQYF.

The V gene is TRBV7-2, the J gene TRBJ2-5, with 10 bases identical to TRBD2. There are 15 residues in the CDR3. Trimming took 2 bases from V and 4 from J; bases not matched to a gene: 4. Germline CDR1 reads SGHTA; CDR2 reads FQGNSA. The CDR3 nucleotides read TGTGCCAGCAGCTTACTAGCGGGAGCGGTAGAGACCCAGTACTTC. Translated, it gives CASSLLAGAVETQYF.

CDR3 nucleotides: TGCGCCAGCAGCTTTCGGACTAGCGGGAGGAATGAGCAGTTCTTC. Its protein product is CASSFRTSGRNEQFF. The J gene is TRBJ2-1, the V gene TRBV4-3, with 14 bases fitting TRBD2. Germline values: CDR1 LGHNA, CDR2 YSLEER. The trim removed 5 bases at V and 7 bases at J, leaving 4 bases unmatched. The CDR3 runs to 15 residues.

This clone was counted a single time. The chain combines TRBV6-5 with TRBJ1-5; D possibly corresponds to TRBD1 (5 bases). The ends were cut back, 5 bases at V and 0 bases at J, with 11 bases in the middle. The germline gives CDR1 MNHEY, CDR2 SVGAGI. The CDR3 covers 15 residues. CDR3 bases: TGTGCCAGCAGTCTCGACAGTCCTAGCAATCAGCCCCAGCATTTT. As protein: CASSLDSPSNQPQHF.

This sequence joins TRBV6-5 and TRBJ2-2; D may be TRBD2 (6 bases). Germline assignment: CDR1 MNHEY and CDR2 SVGAGI. There are 15 residues in the CDR3. V shed 6 bases and J shed 1 base, with 12 bases lying between them. The CDR3 DNA sequence: TGTGCCAGCAGCTTACGGGGACTGAACACCGGGGAGCTGTTTTTT. Encoded protein: CASSLRGLNTGELFF.

The J gene is TRBJ1-1, the V gene TRBV9, with D possibly TRBD1 on 6 matching bases. V lost 0 bases and J 7 bases, leaving 10 bases between the germline ends. This CDR3 is 13 amino acids long. Germline V gives CDR1 SGDLS, CDR2 YYNGEE. The CDR3 is CASSVGQGREAFF. For the CDR3, the DNA is TGTGCCAGCAGCGTAGGGCAGGGGCGTGAAGCTTTCTTT.

This clone has just a few counts. The chain links TRBV6-6 to TRBJ2-7; unclear D gene. Germline CDR1 and CDR2: MNHNY and SVGAGI (reference sequence). The CDR3 contains 13 residues. The V end was cut by 0 bases, the J end by 6 bases, with 9 bases between. CDR3 sequence (DNA): TGTGCCAGCAGTTACTCAGCCGGGTTCGAGCAGTACTTC. Translated: CASSYSAGFEQYF.

This clone is a singleton in its sample. This chain connects TRBV5-6 to TRBJ2-5; 9 bases agree with TRBD2. Per germline, CDR1 SGHDT and CDR2 YYEEEE. The junction had 3 bases not matched to a gene; V was cut back by 4 bases and J by 2 bases. This CDR3 region has 14 residues. The CDR3 loop is CASSVAGAQETQYF. Here the CDR3 DNA reads TGTGCCAGCAGCGTAGCGGGAGCGCAAGAGACCCAGTACTTC.

J is TRBJ2-5 and V is TRBV7-2, with D possibly matching TRBD2 (6 bases). The length of the CDR3 is 16 residues. Per the germline V gene, CDR1 is SGHTA and CDR2 is FQGNSA. Deletions cut 2 bases from V and 5 bases from J, with 18 bases between. CDR3 DNA sequence: TGTGCCAGCAGCTTACGGTACGCGGACTATTCTGAGACCCAGTACTTC. Translated, it gives CASSLRYADYSETQYF.

V is TRBV5-1 and J is TRBJ1-2; 7 positions agree with TRBD1. This CDR3 has 15 amino acids. With 1 base clipped from V and 3 bases from J, the junction kept 6 bases outside the gene matches. From germline, CDR1 is SGHRS and CDR2 YFSETQ. CDR3 nucleotides: TGCGCCAGCAGCTTGAAGGGGGCGCCGGACTATGGCTACACCTTC. This sequence encodes CASSLKGAPDYGYTF. Full variable domain (rest looked up from reference TRBV5-1 and TRBJ1-2): KAGVTQTPRYLIKTRGQQVTLSCSPISGHRSVSWYQQTPGQGLQFLFEYFSETQRNKGNFPGRFSGRQFSNSRSEMNVSTLELGDSALYLCASSLKGAPDYGYTFGSGTRLTVV.

This clone was observed a handful of times. This sequence joins TRBV28 and TRBJ1-2; D possibly corresponds to TRBD1 (6 bases). The CDR3 is 13 residues long. The germline V gene encodes CDR1 MDHEN and CDR2 SYDVKM. Trimming took 6 bases from V and 5 from J, leaving 13 bases between them. Written as DNA, the CDR3 is TGTGCCAGCAGGATGACAGGCGGTTATGGCTACACCTTC. It codes for CASRMTGGYGYTF.

This chain links TRBV9 with TRBJ2-7, with 7 bases matching TRBD1. The ends lost 8 bases at V and 8 bases at J; junction bases unmatched: 10. Germline assignment: CDR1 SGDLS and CDR2 YYNGEE. There are 12 residues in the CDR3. In DNA form, the CDR3 reads TGTGCCAGTTTTCGGACAGGAGCAAAGCAGTACGTC. Translation gives CASFRTGAKQYV.

This clone has just a few counts. CDR3 DNA sequence: TGTGCCAGCAGCAGACTAGTCAATGAGCAGTTCTTC. Residues: CASSRLVNEQFF. The chain recombines TRBV11-3 with TRBJ2-1; tentative D call: TRBD2 (6 bases). Germline V gives CDR1 SGHNT, CDR2 YENEEA. Trimming took 5 bases from V and 6 from J, leaving 8 bases between them. The CDR3 loop spans 12 amino acids. Complete variable domain (other parts from reference TRBV11-3 and TRBJ2-1): EAGVVQSPRYKIIEKKQPVAFWCNPISGHNTLYWYLQNLGQGPELLIRYENEEAVDDSQLPKDRFSAERLKGVDSTLKIQPAELGDSAVYLCASSRLVNEQFFGPGTRLTVL.

V is TRBV19 and J is TRBJ1-4; possible D gene TRBD1, 5 bases. There are 15 residues in the CDR3. Germline loops: CDR1 LNHDA, CDR2 SQIVND (reference sequence). Trimming took 9 bases from V and 1 from J, leaving 15 bases between them. CDR3 nucleotide sequence: TGTGCCAGCTCTCGGGGGGTCGTAACTAATGAAAAACTGTTTTTT. It is translated as CASSRGVVTNEKLFF.

The chain has TRBV9 and TRBJ2-5; D is unclear. Germline V lookup: CDR1 SGDLS, CDR2 YYNGEE. CDR3 length: 13 residues. Trimming took off 0 bases at V and 3 bases at J, with 6 bases between the two ends. In DNA form, the CDR3 reads TGTGCCAGCAGCGTAGGTACAGAAGAGACCCAGTACTTC. It translates to CASSVGTEETQYF.